Presented here are 3 T cell receptor beta chains from one specimen sequenced in a study of T-cell reconstitution after alpha-beta-depleted transplantation in children. Unique molecular identifiers were incorporated into the prepared TCRbeta library. A single record per CDR3 protein comes from TCRdb applying MiXCR to the PCR reads. The table includes approximately 170,000 distinct CDR3 sequences, over 8.5% detected once. This sample comprised PBMCs, obtained before TCRalphabeta/CD19-depleted stem cell transplant. These receptors were obtained from a boy between 2 and 10 years old with acute myeloid leukemia, due to receive a stem cell transplant.

V and J are TRBV5-1 and TRBJ2-2, with 8 bases aligning to TRBD2. This CDR3 contains 16 residues. V lost 1 base and J lost 1; bases outside the gene matches: 3. CDR1 and CDR2 from the germline V gene are SGHRS and YFSETQ. The CDR3 DNA reads TGCGCCAGCAGCTTGCCCCTAGCGGGGAACACCGGGGAGCTGTTTTTT. It encodes CASSLPLAGNTGELFF.

This clonotype occurred many times. The chain is built from TRBV5-1 and TRBJ2-2, with D tentatively TRBD2 (7 bases). Germline V lookup: CDR1 SGHRS, CDR2 YFSETQ. The CDR3 consists of 17 residues. Trimming took off 0 bases at V and 0 bases at J, with 12 bases between the two ends. The CDR3 DNA reads TGCGCCAGCAGCTTGGACGGGGGGCCCACGAACACCGGGGAGCTGTTTTTT. This codes for CASSLDGGPTNTGELFF.

This clonotype was seen repeatedly, ten times or more. The chain employs TRBV2 and TRBJ1-6; the D is unclear. The CDR3 is 13 residues long. Germline V lookup: CDR1 SNHLY, CDR2 FYNNEI. Trimming took off 3 bases at V and 7 bases at J, with 7 bases between the two ends. The CDR3 spells CASSDSRNSPLHF. The CDR3 region has the DNA TGTGCCAGCAGTGATTCCCGGAATTCACCCCTCCACTTT.